This T cell receptor beta chain emerged from a study of blood T cell repertoires in COVID-19 (TCRdb year 2020). With regard to the full study: Collaborator samples came from the United States, Italy and Spain and covered acute and convalescent phases of COVID-19. The material from the prospective study consisted of cDNA or gDNA derived from T cells, B-cell-depleted T cells, or PBMCs. The repertoires were released in a freely available public database meant as a resource for research on the immune response to SARS-CoV-2. The samples were drawn from two sources: the first 160 participants of the ongoing ImmuneRACE study, and 1,000 to 1,500 subjects contributed by 6 global collaborators. The sample metadata nearly always contained a de-identified subject ID, COVID-19 status, age in years and sex. Where available, HLA class I and class II types were obtained from metadata supplied by the sample provider rather than from assay-based typing. Deeply sampled blood TCRbeta repertoires from subjects exposed to, actively infected with, or recovered from COVID-19 were included in the dataset.

Note on this clone: Its antigen is unknown. Base qualities are missing; no much larger clone stands one base away.

The immunoSEQ Assay, a bias-controlled multiplex PCR, was used to amplify TCRbeta CDR3 regions from genomic DNA. In the paper's pipeline: Nucleated cell counts per sample were estimated from amplification of reference gene primers within the assay. To quantify the absolute abundance of each unique TCRbeta CDR3 rearrangement, sequence reads were collapsed and filtered. Productive Simpson clonality was computed per sample as the square root of Simpson's diversity index over productive rearrangements. In its TCRdb copy, this immuneACCESS table keeps in-frame sequences only and misses some clones. Where compared with another copy, unresolved V genes explain less than half of these, and the others have no known cause. The V and J calls and the clone size are those of that table, but D and trimming were determined from the DNA. The table for this sample lists approximately 500,000 clones; 85% to 90% of them were counted only once. Of the sample, 7.8% falls within the top ten clones.

In Seattle, one collaborating source enrolled patients while the infection was active and tracked those patients longitudinally over the course of disease. Each collaborating institution followed its own protocols to collect whole blood in K2EDTA tubes. For TCRbeta analysis, collaborator samples were shipped as frozen whole blood, as isolated PBMCs, or as DNA extracted from either sample type. Relative to germline, V is missing 4 bases and J is missing 0 bases, with 4 bases of the junction outside any gene match. CDR1 and CDR2, looked up from the germline V gene, are MGHRA and YSYEKL. The CDR3 measures 16 amino acids from cysteine to phenylalanine. The only DNA kept is the CDR3, 48 bases in frame from the first base. Overall study outcomes, separate from this receptor: Clinical and demographic metadata were provided uncurated, with the amount varying by source and participant.

The chain uses TRBV4-1 and TRBJ1-4; TRBD1 matches 8 bases in the middle. The sequence came from a woman between 45 and 65 years old with COVID-19, enrolled during active disease. The sample was peripheral blood. The CDR3 protein: CASSRDRGATNEKLFF. In nucleotides, the sequence is TGCGCCAGCAGCCGAGACAGGGGTGCAACTAATGAAAAACTGTTTTTT.